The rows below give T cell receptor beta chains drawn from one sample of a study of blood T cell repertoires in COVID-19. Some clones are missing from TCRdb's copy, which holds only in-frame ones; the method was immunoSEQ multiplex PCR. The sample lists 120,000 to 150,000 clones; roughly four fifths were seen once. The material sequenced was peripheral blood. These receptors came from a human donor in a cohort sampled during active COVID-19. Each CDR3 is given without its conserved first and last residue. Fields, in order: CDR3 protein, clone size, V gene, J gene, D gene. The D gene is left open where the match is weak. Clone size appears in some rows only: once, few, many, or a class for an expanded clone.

CDR3aa: ASSTGHGVNQPQH
abundance: NA
v_gene: TRBV19
j_gene: TRBJ1-5
d_gene: NA

CDR3aa: ATSRDQGQGGSPLH
abundance: NA
v_gene: TRBV15
j_gene: TRBJ1-6
d_gene: TRBD1

CDR3aa: ASSLFWSGVLRTTGELF
abundance: NA
v_gene: TRBV28
j_gene: TRBJ2-2
d_gene: NA

CDR3aa: ASSPTWGGNTGELF
abundance: NA
v_gene: TRBV5-4
j_gene: TRBJ2-2
d_gene: TRBD2

CDR3aa: ASSSLMAPANYGYT
abundance: NA
v_gene: TRBV5-6
j_gene: TRBJ1-2
d_gene: NA

CDR3aa: ASTDLGGTGANVLT
abundance: NA
v_gene: TRBV19
j_gene: TRBJ2-6
d_gene: NA

CDR3aa: ASSLGTPGELF
abundance: NA
v_gene: TRBV5-1
j_gene: TRBJ2-2
d_gene: NA

CDR3aa: ASGGGRGQPQH
abundance: NA
v_gene: TRBV21-1
j_gene: TRBJ1-5
d_gene: NA

CDR3aa: ASSSGTKEGEQY
abundance: few
v_gene: TRBV5-1
j_gene: TRBJ2-7
d_gene: NA

CDR3aa: ASRGVGTEAF
abundance: few
v_gene: TRBV25-1
j_gene: TRBJ1-1
d_gene: NA

CDR3aa: AISSADTQY
abundance: NA
v_gene: TRBV10-3
j_gene: TRBJ2-3
d_gene: NA

CDR3aa: ASSLTGNYEQY
abundance: NA
v_gene: TRBV11-2
j_gene: TRBJ2-7
d_gene: TRBD1

CDR3aa: ASSFLSTVTGELF
abundance: NA
v_gene: TRBV5-5
j_gene: TRBJ2-2
d_gene: NA

CDR3aa: ASSASGWGANTEAF
abundance: NA
v_gene: TRBV7-9
j_gene: TRBJ1-1
d_gene: NA

CDR3aa: ASSPGQGSNQPQH
abundance: NA
v_gene: TRBV6-2/TRBV6-3
j_gene: TRBJ1-5
d_gene: TRBD1

CDR3aa: AISDQGRKETQY
abundance: NA
v_gene: TRBV10-3
j_gene: TRBJ2-5
d_gene: NA

CDR3aa: ASSQAGGRNQPQH
abundance: NA
v_gene: TRBV14
j_gene: TRBJ1-5
d_gene: TRBD1

CDR3aa: ASSLAGGDGETQY
abundance: NA
v_gene: TRBV7-6
j_gene: TRBJ2-5
d_gene: TRBD2

CDR3aa: SARTPQEAF
abundance: NA
v_gene: TRBV20-1
j_gene: TRBJ1-1
d_gene: NA

CDR3aa: ASSLAGGSTDTQY
abundance: NA
v_gene: TRBV7-6
j_gene: TRBJ2-3
d_gene: TRBD2

CDR3aa: ASSPTNTYEQY
abundance: few
v_gene: TRBV14
j_gene: TRBJ2-7
d_gene: NA

CDR3aa: ASSSNTGELF
abundance: few
v_gene: TRBV4-1
j_gene: TRBJ2-2
d_gene: NA

CDR3aa: ASRLGGYSNQPQH
abundance: NA
v_gene: TRBV2
j_gene: TRBJ1-5
d_gene: NA

CDR3aa: ASSPSMQGSYNEQF
abundance: NA
v_gene: TRBV18
j_gene: TRBJ2-1
d_gene: NA

CDR3aa: AISRSGPDTQY
abundance: NA
v_gene: TRBV10-3
j_gene: TRBJ2-3
d_gene: NA

CDR3aa: ASSQERGVGGYT
abundance: NA
v_gene: TRBV4-3
j_gene: TRBJ1-2
d_gene: NA

CDR3aa: ASSLGLAGVDTQY
abundance: NA
v_gene: TRBV4-1
j_gene: TRBJ2-3
d_gene: TRBD2

CDR3aa: ASSRQGDVLTEAF
abundance: NA
v_gene: TRBV5-1
j_gene: TRBJ1-1
d_gene: TRBD1

CDR3aa: ASSQSFVMRAQETQY
abundance: NA
v_gene: TRBV23-1
j_gene: TRBJ2-5
d_gene: NA

CDR3aa: ASSYSSQGGNTIY
abundance: NA
v_gene: TRBV6-2/TRBV6-3
j_gene: TRBJ1-3
d_gene: NA

CDR3aa: ATSRDSGFDGPGANVLT
abundance: NA
v_gene: TRBV15
j_gene: TRBJ2-6
d_gene: NA

CDR3aa: ASSSLPIAGSTGELF
abundance: NA
v_gene: TRBV5-5
j_gene: TRBJ2-2
d_gene: TRBD2

CDR3aa: ASSAYQGDTEAF
abundance: NA
v_gene: TRBV13
j_gene: TRBJ1-1
d_gene: TRBD1

CDR3aa: ASRNSDQPQH
abundance: NA
v_gene: TRBV21-1
j_gene: TRBJ1-5
d_gene: NA

CDR3aa: ASSFVEGYT
abundance: NA
v_gene: TRBV7-2
j_gene: TRBJ1-2
d_gene: NA

CDR3aa: SVDLAGDQETQY
abundance: NA
v_gene: TRBV29-1
j_gene: TRBJ2-5
d_gene: TRBD2

CDR3aa: ASSGGQDRNNEQF
abundance: NA
v_gene: TRBV19
j_gene: TRBJ2-1
d_gene: TRBD1

CDR3aa: ASSLSGLEGTGELF
abundance: NA
v_gene: TRBV28
j_gene: TRBJ2-2
d_gene: NA

CDR3aa: ASNRTGPEEQF
abundance: NA
v_gene: TRBV6-5
j_gene: TRBJ2-1
d_gene: TRBD1

CDR3aa: ASSLEGPSGGETQY
abundance: once
v_gene: TRBV7-2
j_gene: TRBJ2-5
d_gene: NA

CDR3aa: ASSYTSGNNEQF
abundance: NA
v_gene: TRBV3-1/TRBV3-2
j_gene: TRBJ2-1
d_gene: TRBD2

CDR3aa: ASSLEGRVNTEAF
abundance: NA
v_gene: TRBV7-8
j_gene: TRBJ1-1
d_gene: NA

CDR3aa: ASSVRTDRGGLYGYT
abundance: NA
v_gene: TRBV9
j_gene: TRBJ1-2
d_gene: NA

CDR3aa: ASRGAGEHQPQH
abundance: NA
v_gene: TRBV28
j_gene: TRBJ1-5
d_gene: NA

CDR3aa: ASSRRAGDGYT
abundance: NA
v_gene: TRBV14
j_gene: TRBJ1-2
d_gene: NA

CDR3aa: ASSGQDRGGASDTQY
abundance: NA
v_gene: TRBV4-2
j_gene: TRBJ2-3
d_gene: TRBD2

CDR3aa: ASSFSGTGPGYEQY
abundance: NA
v_gene: TRBV7-8
j_gene: TRBJ2-7
d_gene: TRBD1

CDR3aa: ASSPDRSSYNEQF
abundance: NA
v_gene: TRBV4-1
j_gene: TRBJ2-1
d_gene: NA

CDR3aa: ASIEGGAWVKTQY
abundance: NA
v_gene: TRBV28
j_gene: TRBJ2-5
d_gene: TRBD1

CDR3aa: ASSLEARAFGEQF
abundance: once
v_gene: TRBV28
j_gene: TRBJ2-1
d_gene: NA

CDR3aa: ASSLTSGGLGEQF
abundance: few
v_gene: TRBV6-5
j_gene: TRBJ2-1
d_gene: TRBD2

CDR3aa: ASTQGGYGYT
abundance: NA
v_gene: TRBV6-5
j_gene: TRBJ1-2
d_gene: TRBD1

CDR3aa: ASSVWDRGYAGNTIY
abundance: NA
v_gene: TRBV9
j_gene: TRBJ1-3
d_gene: TRBD1

CDR3aa: ASSVTVTNYGYT
abundance: NA
v_gene: TRBV19
j_gene: TRBJ1-2
d_gene: NA

CDR3aa: ASSLDRAANEKLF
abundance: NA
v_gene: TRBV11-2
j_gene: TRBJ1-4
d_gene: NA

CDR3aa: ASSPLESGGPSTDTQY
abundance: NA
v_gene: TRBV28
j_gene: TRBJ2-3
d_gene: TRBD2

CDR3aa: ASSPPGLAGVYEQY
abundance: NA
v_gene: TRBV18
j_gene: TRBJ2-7
d_gene: TRBD2